These T cell receptor beta chains were read from a single sample in a study of T cell responses to AZD1222 COVID-19 vaccine. Clones were sequenced by immunoSEQ multiplex PCR, and TCRdb holds only the in-frame ones, with some missing. In the table there are about 55,000 clones, 60% to 80% of which are singletons. The source material was peripheral blood, sampled 28 days after the second AZD1222 dose. These TCRs come from an adult who received the AZD1222 COVID-19 vaccine. CDR3s include the opening cysteine and the closing phenylalanine or tryptophan. A D gene is named only where the DNA matches it firmly. Clone size is not always given. Where it is, it says once, few, many or a class for expanded clones.

clone_size cdr3_length d_call j_call v_call cdr3_aa cdr3_nt
once 13 - TRBJ1-1 TRBV5-1 CASSLGWRTEAFF TGCGCCAGCAGCTTGGGGTGGCGTACTGAAGCTTTCTTT
once 13 - TRBJ2-1 TRBV5-1 CASSHPGGDEQFF TGCGCCAGCAGCCATCCGGGGGGCGATGAGCAGTTCTTC
- 16 - TRBJ1-4 TRBV5-6 CASSPRGPGKNEKLFF TGTGCCAGCAGCCCTCGAGGTCCAGGGAAGAATGAAAAACTGTTTTTT
once 15 - TRBJ2-7 TRBV5-8 CASSLEVQGTHEQYF TGTGCCAGCAGCTTGGAGGTTCAGGGGACCCACGAGCAGTACTTC
- 14 TRBD1 TRBJ1-4 TRBV6-5 CASSRQGGNEKLFF TGTGCCAGCAGTCGACAGGGGGGGAATGAAAAACTGTTTTTT
- 13 - TRBJ1-5 TRBV19 CASSIDHGQPQHF TGTGCCAGTAGTATAGATCACGGTCAGCCCCAGCATTTT
- 10 - TRBJ1-4 TRBV10-1 CASKGKKLFF TGCGCCAGTAAGGGCAAAAAACTGTTTTTT
once 15 TRBD2 TRBJ2-1 TRBV7-7 CASSFGLAGVDEQFF TGTGCTAGCAGCTTCGGGCTAGCGGGAGTGGATGAGCAGTTCTTC
- 14 - TRBJ1-2 TRBV18 CASSPPHGGDGYTF TGTGCCAGCTCACCACCCCACGGGGGCGATGGCTACACCTTC
- 17 TRBD1 TRBJ1-5 TRBV19 CATPTGGTGGRSQPQHF TGTGCCACCCCTACGGGAGGGACAGGGGGTCGGAGTCAGCCCCAGCATTTT
once 14 TRBD1 TRBJ1-2 TRBV5-8 CASGRTGRNYGYTF TGTGCCAGCGGTCGGACAGGGCGAAACTATGGCTACACCTTC
few 15 TRBD2 TRBJ2-2 TRBV3-1/TRBV3-2 CASSLAGVATGELFF TGTGCCAGCAGCCTAGCGGGGGTAGCAACCGGGGAGCTGTTTTTT
once 15 - TRBJ1-5 TRBV2 CASSADFSGDQPQHF TGTGCCAGCAGTGCGGACTTTTCAGGGGATCAGCCCCAGCATTTT
- 15 TRBD1 TRBJ2-3 TRBV28 CASSLLQGGSDTQYF TGTGCCAGCAGTTTGCTACAGGGGGGATCAGATACGCAGTATTTT
- 16 - TRBJ2-6 TRBV7-3 CASSLGTSSGANVLTF TGTGCCAGCAGCTTGGGCACGAGCTCTGGGGCCAACGTCCTGACTTTC
- 16 - TRBJ1-1 TRBV21-1 CASSKGCGQGSPEAFF TGTGCCAGCAGCAAAGGTTGTGGACAGGGTTCCCCTGAAGCTTTCTTT
- 13 TRBD1 TRBJ1-1 TRBV5-1 CASSGGQGNEAFF TGCGCCAGCAGCGGGGGACAGGGCAACGAAGCTTTCTTT
- 15 TRBD1 TRBJ2-7 TRBV7-2 CASSLGGTGNYEQYF TGTGCCAGCAGCCTGGGGGGGACAGGGAATTACGAGCAGTACTTC
- 17 - TRBJ2-3 TRBV9 CASSVGRTSYSTDTQYF TGTGCCAGCAGCGTAGGGAGGACATCCTATAGCACAGATACGCAGTATTTT
- 16 - TRBJ2-2 TRBV7-8 CASSFPRQGGSGELFF TGTGCCAGCAGCTTCCCCAGACAGGGAGGCTCCGGGGAGCTGTTTTTT
- 13 TRBD1 TRBJ1-5 TRBV29-1 CSVGQYSNQPQHF TGCAGCGTGGGACAGTATAGCAATCAGCCCCAGCATTTT
- 14 - TRBJ1-2 TRBV6-6 CASRTPGLGYGYTF TGTGCCAGCAGAACCCCAGGGCTTGGGTATGGCTACACCTTC
medium-sized 16 - TRBJ2-5 TRBV2 CASSSWGTQIQETQYF TGTGCCAGCTCATCTTGGGGGACACAAATTCAAGAGACCCAGTACTTC
- 13 - TRBJ1-2 TRBV28 CASIGDGDYGYTF TGTGCCAGCATTGGGGACGGAGACTATGGCTACACCTTC
- 13 - TRBJ1-1 TRBV3-1/TRBV3-2 CASSPRTRTEAFF TGTGCCAGCAGCCCCAGGACTAGGACTGAAGCTTTCTTT
- 15 TRBD1 TRBJ1-2 TRBV4-1 CASSQVTGEGYGYTF TGCGCCAGCAGCCAAGTAACAGGGGAGGGGTATGGCTACACCTTC
- 16 - TRBJ2-1 TRBV6-1 CASSEQDWVPYNEQFF TGTGCCAGCAGTGAGCAGGATTGGGTCCCCTACAATGAGCAGTTCTTC
- 15 TRBD1 TRBJ1-1 TRBV3-1/TRBV3-2 CASSGQGRMNTEAFF TGTGCCAGCAGCGGACAGGGTCGGATGAACACTGAAGCTTTCTTT
- 13 - TRBJ1-4 TRBV4-1 CASSQLRNEKLFF TGCGCCAGCAGCCAACTCCGTAATGAAAAACTGTTTTTT
- 12 - TRBJ2-7 TRBV12-3/TRBV12-4 CASSLGVHEQYF TGTGCCAGCAGTTTAGGGGTTCACGAGCAGTACTTC
- 15 - TRBJ2-3 TRBV5-5 CASSLAVGVTDTQYF TGTGCCAGCAGCTTGGCGGTGGGGGTCACAGATACGCAGTATTTT
- 17 - TRBJ2-3 TRBV27 CASSTVWDTASTDTQYF TGTGCCAGCAGTACCGTGTGGGACACGGCCAGCACAGATACGCAGTATTTT
- 17 - TRBJ2-1 TRBV15 CATSRDFGASPYNEQFF TGTGCCACCAGCAGAGATTTTGGGGCATCACCCTACAATGAGCAGTTCTTC
- 15 TRBD2 TRBJ2-1 TRBV29-1 CSAEVGGASLREQFF TGCAGCGCCGAAGTCGGGGGGGCCTCACTACGAGAGCAGTTCTTC
once 14 TRBD1 TRBJ1-1 TRBV11-2 CASSSQGGNTEAFF TGTGCCAGCAGCTCCCAGGGGGGGAACACTGAAGCTTTCTTT
- 13 - TRBJ1-4 TRBV3-1/TRBV3-2 CASSLRRNEKLFF TGTGCCAGCAGCCTCCGACGGAATGAAAAACTGTTTTTT
- 17 TRBD1 TRBJ1-2 TRBV6-2/TRBV6-3 CASSETPVTGGRNGYTF TGTGCCAGCAGCGAGACCCCGGTGACAGGGGGACGGAATGGCTACACCTTC
- 13 - TRBJ1-2 TRBV14 CASSQTTGNSYTF TGTGCCAGCAGCCAAACTACCGGGAATAGCTACACCTTC
- 15 - TRBJ2-5 TRBV6-5 CASSSHQEGRETQYF TGTGCCAGCAGTTCCCATCAAGAGGGCAGGGAGACCCAGTACTTC
- 14 - TRBJ1-1 TRBV3-1/TRBV3-2 CASSQGEGSAEAFF TGTGCCAGCAGCCAAGGCGAGGGGTCCGCTGAAGCTTTCTTT
- 14 TRBD1 TRBJ1-1 TRBV27 CASSLREGATEAFF TGTGCCAGCAGTTTGAGGGAGGGGGCCACTGAAGCTTTCTTT
- 15 TRBD1 TRBJ1-1 TRBV7-9 CASSFQGGMNTEAFF TGTGCCAGCAGCTTCCAGGGGGGAATGAACACTGAAGCTTTCTTT
- 23 - TRBJ2-1 TRBV12-1 CASSPFKRPRLAGALISYNEQFF TGTGCCAGCAGCCCCTTCAAACGGCCTCGACTAGCGGGGGCCTTAATCTCCTACAATGAGCAGTTCTTC
few 16 TRBD1 TRBJ1-2 TRBV3-1/TRBV3-2 CASSQVRRQGGIGYTF TGTGCCAGCAGCCAAGTTAGGCGACAGGGGGGTATTGGCTACACCTTC
- 14 - TRBJ2-7 TRBV6-2/TRBV6-3 CASSYGTRGLEQYF TGTGCCAGCAGTTACGGAACTAGGGGTCTCGAGCAGTACTTC